This T cell receptor beta chain was sequenced during a study of OX40 agonist ivuxolimab in advanced cancers. At the level of the study: Patients were given ivuxolimab, an antibody that agonizes OX40 (CD134). Earlier treatment with anti-PD-1, anti-PD-L1 or anti-CTLA-4 was permitted, and about 40% had received some.

Using immunoSEQ multiplex PCR, the repertoire was profiled, and TCRdb retains in-frame clones only, with some absent. Among 50,000 to 55,000 clones listed, approximately 90% were seen once. Whole-study results and caveats: CD8+ T cells (on average) carried more expanded clones than CD4+ T cells. At 0.1 to 3.0 mg/kg and by week 6, CD4+ and CD8+ T cells in the blood had expanded clonally.

With regard to this clone: Its antigen is still unknown.

Germline assignment: CDR1 SNHLY and CDR2 FYNNEI. The V and J ends lost 2 bases and 6 bases respectively, with 11 bases between them. This CDR3 has 14 amino acids. This receptor was identified in an adult with an advanced solid tumor such as melanoma, head and neck, liver or kidney cancer. The chain uses TRBV2 and TRBJ1-5, with D perhaps TRBD1 (6 bases). The source material was CD4+ or CD8+ T cells sorted from blood, sampled in a trial of the OX40 agonist ivuxolimab. The CDR3 loop reads CASSEPGGVQPQHF. The CDR3 nucleotides read TGTGCCAGCAGTGAACCGGGGGGCGTTCAGCCCCAGCATTTT.